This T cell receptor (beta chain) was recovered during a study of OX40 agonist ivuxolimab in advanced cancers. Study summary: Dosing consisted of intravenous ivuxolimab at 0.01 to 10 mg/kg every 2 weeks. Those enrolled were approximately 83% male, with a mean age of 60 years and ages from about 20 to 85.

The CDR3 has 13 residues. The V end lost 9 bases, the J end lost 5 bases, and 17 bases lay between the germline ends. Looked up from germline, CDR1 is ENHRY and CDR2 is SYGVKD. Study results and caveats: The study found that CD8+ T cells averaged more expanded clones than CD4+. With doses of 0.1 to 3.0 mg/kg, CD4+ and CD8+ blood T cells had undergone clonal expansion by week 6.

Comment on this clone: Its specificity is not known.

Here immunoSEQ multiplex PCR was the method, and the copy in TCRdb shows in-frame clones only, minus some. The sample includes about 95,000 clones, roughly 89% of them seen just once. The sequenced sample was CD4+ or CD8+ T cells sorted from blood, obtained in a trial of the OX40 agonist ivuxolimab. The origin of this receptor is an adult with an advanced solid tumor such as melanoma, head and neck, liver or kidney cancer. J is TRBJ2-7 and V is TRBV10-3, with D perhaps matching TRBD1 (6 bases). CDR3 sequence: CAIQLQGSDEQYF. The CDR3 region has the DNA TGTGCCATTCAACTTCAGGGGAGCGACGAGCAGTACTTC.